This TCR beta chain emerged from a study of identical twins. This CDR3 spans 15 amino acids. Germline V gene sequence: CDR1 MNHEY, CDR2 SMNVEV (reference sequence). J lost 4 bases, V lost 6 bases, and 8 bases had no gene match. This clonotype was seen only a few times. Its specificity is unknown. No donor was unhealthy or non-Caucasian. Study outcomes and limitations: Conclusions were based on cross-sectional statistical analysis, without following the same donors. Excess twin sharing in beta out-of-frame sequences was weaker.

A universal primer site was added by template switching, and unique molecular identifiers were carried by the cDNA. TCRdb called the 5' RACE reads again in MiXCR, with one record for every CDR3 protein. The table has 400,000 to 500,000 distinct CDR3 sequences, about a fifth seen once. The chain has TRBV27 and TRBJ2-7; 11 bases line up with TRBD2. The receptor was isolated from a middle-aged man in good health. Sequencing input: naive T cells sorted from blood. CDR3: CASSLLAGDRYEQYF. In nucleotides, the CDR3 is TGTGCCAGCAGCCTACTAGCGGGAGACCGGTACGAGCAGTACTTC.